This T cell receptor (beta chain) was profiled in a study of blood T cell repertoires in COVID-19. Study information: Samples representing acute and convalescent COVID-19 were sourced from the United States, Italy and Spain.

The CDR3 length is 15 residues. Germline CDR1 SGHTS, CDR2 YDEGEE. J gave up 4 bases and V 5 bases, and 10 bases lay outside the gene matches. The protocol was immunoSEQ multiplex PCR, while the TCRdb copy is restricted to in-frame clones and leaves out a portion. The sample yields around 250,000 clones, roughly 89% seen once. The chain combines TRBV5-8 with TRBJ1-2; 8 bases match TRBD1. This TCR was recovered from a woman under 40 with active or convalescent COVID-19. Sequencing was done on a sample of peripheral blood. In nucleotides, the CDR3 is TGTGCCAGCAGTTACACCAGGGGGCTCGGCTATGGCTACACCTTC. Encoded protein: CASSYTRGLGYGYTF.